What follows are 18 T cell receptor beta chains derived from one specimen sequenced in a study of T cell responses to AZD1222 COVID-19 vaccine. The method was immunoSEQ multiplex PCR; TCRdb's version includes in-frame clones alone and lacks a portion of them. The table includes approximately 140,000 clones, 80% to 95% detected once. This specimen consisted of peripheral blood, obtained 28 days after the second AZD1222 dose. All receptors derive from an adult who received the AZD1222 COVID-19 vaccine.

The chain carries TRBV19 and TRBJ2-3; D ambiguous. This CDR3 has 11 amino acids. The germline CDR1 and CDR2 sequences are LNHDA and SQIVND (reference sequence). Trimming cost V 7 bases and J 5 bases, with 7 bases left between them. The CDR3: CASIVGDTQYF. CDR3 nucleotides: TGTGCCAGTATTGTTGGAGATACGCAGTATTTT.

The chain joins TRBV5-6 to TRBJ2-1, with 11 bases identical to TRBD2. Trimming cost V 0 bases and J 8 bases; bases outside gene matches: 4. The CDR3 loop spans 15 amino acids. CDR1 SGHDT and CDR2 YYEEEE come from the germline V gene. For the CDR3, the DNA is TGTGCCAGCAGCTTGGGACTAGCGGGGTGGGATGAGCAGTTCTTC. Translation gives CASSLGLAGWDEQFF.

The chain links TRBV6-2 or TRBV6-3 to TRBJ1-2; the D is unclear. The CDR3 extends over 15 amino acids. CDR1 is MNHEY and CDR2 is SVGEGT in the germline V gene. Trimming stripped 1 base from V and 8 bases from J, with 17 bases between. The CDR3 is CASSYLAPRRKGYTF. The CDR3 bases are TGTGCCAGCAGTTACTTGGCGCCCCGACGGAAGGGCTACACCTTC.

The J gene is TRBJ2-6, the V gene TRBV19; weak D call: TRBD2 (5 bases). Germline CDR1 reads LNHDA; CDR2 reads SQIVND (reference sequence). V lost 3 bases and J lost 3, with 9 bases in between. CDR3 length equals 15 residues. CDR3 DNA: TGTGCCAGTAGTATCTCGGGGTTTGGGGCCAACGTCCTGACTTTC. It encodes CASSISGFGANVLTF.

CDR3 in amino acids: CASSAVGQRNNEQFF. The CDR3 DNA reads TGTGCCAGCAGCGCCGTGGGACAGCGGAACAATGAGCAGTTCTTC. The chain recombines TRBV9 with TRBJ2-1; 7 positions match TRBD1. The CDR3 consists of 15 residues. Trimming took 3 bases from V and 5 from J; bases not matched to a gene: 8. CDR1 SGDLS and CDR2 YYNGEE come from the germline V gene. Using reference TRBV9 and TRBJ2-1 for the parts outside the CDR3, the full variable domain is DSGVTQTPKHLITATGQRVTLRCSPRSGDLSVYWYQQSLDQGLQFLIQYYNGEERAKGNILERFSAQQFPDLHSELNLSSLELGDSALYFCASSAVGQRNNEQFFGPGTRLTVL.

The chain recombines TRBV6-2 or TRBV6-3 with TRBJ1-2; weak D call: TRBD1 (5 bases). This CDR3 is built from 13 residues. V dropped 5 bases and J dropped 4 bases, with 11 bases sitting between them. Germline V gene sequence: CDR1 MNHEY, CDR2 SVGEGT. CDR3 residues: CASSPGVSYGYTF. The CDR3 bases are TGTGCCAGCAGTCCGGGGGTCAGCTATGGCTACACCTTC.

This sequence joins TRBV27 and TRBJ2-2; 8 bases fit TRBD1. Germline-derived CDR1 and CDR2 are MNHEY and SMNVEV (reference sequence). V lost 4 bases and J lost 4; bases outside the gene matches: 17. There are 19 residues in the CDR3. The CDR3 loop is CASSSELGTGGISTGELFF. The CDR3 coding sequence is TGTGCCAGCAGTTCCGAACTAGGAACAGGGGGAATCAGCACCGGGGAGCTGTTTTTT.

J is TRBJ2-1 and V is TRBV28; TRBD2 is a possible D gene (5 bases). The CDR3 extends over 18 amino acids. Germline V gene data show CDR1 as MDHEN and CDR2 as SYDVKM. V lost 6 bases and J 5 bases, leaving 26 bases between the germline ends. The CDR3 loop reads CASSSPGLTGYRDNEQFF. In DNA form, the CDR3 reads TGTGCCAGCAGCTCTCCGGGTCTAACGGGATATCGGGACAATGAGCAGTTCTTC.

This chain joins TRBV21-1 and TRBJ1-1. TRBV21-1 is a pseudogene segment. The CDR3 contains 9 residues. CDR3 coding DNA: TGTGCCAGCTTTCGGGAAGCTTTCTTT. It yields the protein CASFREAFF.

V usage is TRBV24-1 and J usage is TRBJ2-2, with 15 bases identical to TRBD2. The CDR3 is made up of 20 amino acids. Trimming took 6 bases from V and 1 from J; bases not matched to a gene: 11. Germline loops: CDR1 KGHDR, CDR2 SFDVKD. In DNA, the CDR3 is TGTGCCACCAGTCCATCCGTGGGACTAGCGGGAGGTTGGAACACCGGGGAGCTGTTTTTT. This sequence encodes CATSPSVGLAGGWNTGELFF.

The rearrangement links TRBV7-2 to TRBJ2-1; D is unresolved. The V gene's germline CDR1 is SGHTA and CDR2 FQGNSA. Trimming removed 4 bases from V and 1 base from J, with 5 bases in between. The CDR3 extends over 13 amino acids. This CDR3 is CASSWSSYNEQFF. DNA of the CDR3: TGTGCCAGCAGCTGGAGTTCCTACAATGAGCAGTTCTTC.

The CDR3: CASSPSIVYEQYF. The CDR3 DNA follows: TGTGCCAGCAGCCCTTCGATAGTGTACGAGCAGTACTTC. This chain connects TRBV11-2 to TRBJ2-7; D gene unclear. Looked up from germline, CDR1 is SGHAT and CDR2 is FQNNGV. The CDR3 totals 13 residues. Trimming left V 5 bases short and J 4 bases short, with 12 bases between.

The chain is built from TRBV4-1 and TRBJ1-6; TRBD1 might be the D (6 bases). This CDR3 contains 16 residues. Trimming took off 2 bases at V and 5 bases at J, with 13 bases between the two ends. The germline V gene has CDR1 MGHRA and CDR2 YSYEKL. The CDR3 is CASSQTPGQNNSPLHF. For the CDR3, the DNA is TGCGCCAGCAGCCAAACTCCGGGACAAAATAATTCACCCCTCCACTTT.

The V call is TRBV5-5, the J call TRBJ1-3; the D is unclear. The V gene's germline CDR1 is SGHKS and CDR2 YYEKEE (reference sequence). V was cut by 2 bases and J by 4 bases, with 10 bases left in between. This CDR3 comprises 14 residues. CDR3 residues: CASSFDERGNTIYF. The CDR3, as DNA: TGTGCCAGCAGCTTCGACGAGCGGGGAAACACCATATATTTT.

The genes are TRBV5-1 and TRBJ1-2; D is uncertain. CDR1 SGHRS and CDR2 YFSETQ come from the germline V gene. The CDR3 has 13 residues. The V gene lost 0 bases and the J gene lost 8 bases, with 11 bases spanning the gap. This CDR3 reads CASSLEAIGGYTF. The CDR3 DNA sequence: TGCGCCAGCAGCTTGGAAGCGATAGGGGGCTACACCTTC.

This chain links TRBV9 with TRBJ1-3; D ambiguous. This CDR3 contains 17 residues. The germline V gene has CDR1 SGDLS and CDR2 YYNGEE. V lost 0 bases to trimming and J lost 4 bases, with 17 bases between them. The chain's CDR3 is CASSVEGLGNAGNTIYF. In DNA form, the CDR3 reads TGTGCCAGCAGCGTAGAAGGTTTGGGTAACGCGGGAAACACCATATATTTT.

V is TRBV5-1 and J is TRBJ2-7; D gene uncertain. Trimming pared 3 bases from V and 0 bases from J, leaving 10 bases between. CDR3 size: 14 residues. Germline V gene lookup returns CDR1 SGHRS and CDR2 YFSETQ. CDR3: CASSSHRASYEQYF. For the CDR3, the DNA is TGCGCCAGCAGCTCACACCGGGCCTCCTACGAGCAGTACTTC.

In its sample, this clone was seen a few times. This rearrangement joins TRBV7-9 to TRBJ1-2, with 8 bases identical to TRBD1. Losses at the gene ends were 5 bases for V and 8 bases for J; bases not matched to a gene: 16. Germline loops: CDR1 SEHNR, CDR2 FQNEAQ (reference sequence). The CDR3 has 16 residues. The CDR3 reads CASSAWTGSQIRGYTF. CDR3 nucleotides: TGTGCCAGCAGCGCTTGGACAGGGTCGCAGATTAGGGGCTACACCTTC.